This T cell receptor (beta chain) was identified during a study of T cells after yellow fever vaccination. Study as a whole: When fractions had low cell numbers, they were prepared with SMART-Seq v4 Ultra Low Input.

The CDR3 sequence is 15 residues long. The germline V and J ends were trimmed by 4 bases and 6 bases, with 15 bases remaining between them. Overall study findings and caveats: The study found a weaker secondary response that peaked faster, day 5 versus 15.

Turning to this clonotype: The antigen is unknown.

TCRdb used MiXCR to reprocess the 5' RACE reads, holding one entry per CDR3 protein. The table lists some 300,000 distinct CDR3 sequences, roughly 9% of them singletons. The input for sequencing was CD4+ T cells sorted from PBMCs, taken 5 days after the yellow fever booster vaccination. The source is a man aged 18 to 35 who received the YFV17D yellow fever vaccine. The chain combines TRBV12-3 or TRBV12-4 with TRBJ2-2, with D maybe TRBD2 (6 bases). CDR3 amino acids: CASSSGGAVAGELFF. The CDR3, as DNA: TGTGCCAGCAGTTCCGGCGGGGCGGTAGCCGGGGAGCTGTTTTTT.